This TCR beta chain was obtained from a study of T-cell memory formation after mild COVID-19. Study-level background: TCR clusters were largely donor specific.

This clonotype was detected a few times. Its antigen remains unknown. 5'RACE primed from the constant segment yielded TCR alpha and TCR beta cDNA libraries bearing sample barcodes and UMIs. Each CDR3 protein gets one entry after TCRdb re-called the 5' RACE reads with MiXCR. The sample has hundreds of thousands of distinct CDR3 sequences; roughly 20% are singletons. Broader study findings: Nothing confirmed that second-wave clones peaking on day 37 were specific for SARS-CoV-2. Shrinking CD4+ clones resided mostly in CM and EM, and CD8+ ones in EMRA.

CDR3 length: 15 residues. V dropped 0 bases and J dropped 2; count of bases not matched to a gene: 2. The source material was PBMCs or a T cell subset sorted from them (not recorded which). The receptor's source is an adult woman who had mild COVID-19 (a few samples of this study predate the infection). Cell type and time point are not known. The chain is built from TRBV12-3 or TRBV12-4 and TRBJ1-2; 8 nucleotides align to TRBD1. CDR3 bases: TGTGCCAGCAGTTTAGCGGACAGGGTAAACTATGGCTACACCTTC. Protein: CASSLADRVNYGYTF.